This TCR beta chain is from a study of blood T cell repertoires in COVID-19. Overall study context: COVID-19 samples collected from the United States, Italy and Spain covered acute and convalescent phases. Sample material is recorded as cDNA or gDNA derived from T cells, B-cell-depleted T cells, or PBMCs.

This clone was seen only a few times. In the study's own analysis: Amplification from reference gene primers served as the basis for estimated nucleated cell counts. Produced via immunoSEQ multiplex PCR; TCRdb's table is partial and in-frame only. V, J and clone size reflect that table, while D and trimming were determined from the DNA. The table shows over 70,000 clones, with around 82% occurring only once. CDR1 is WNHNN, CDR2 SYGVQD, per germline (reference sequence). V was pared by 3 bases and J by 6 bases, with 9 bases between. The CDR3 covers 12 residues. Sequencing was performed on peripheral blood. V usage is TRBV10-1 and J usage is TRBJ2-7, with D possibly being TRBD2 (5 bases). The TCR comes from a man in his sixties with acute or convalescent COVID-19. The CDR3 DNA sequence: TGCGCCAGCAGTGAACGAGGGCGCGAGCAGTACTTC. Encoded protein: CASSERGREQYF.